The 27 T cell receptor beta chains listed next were all sequenced from one sample in a study of blood T cell repertoires in COVID-19. The table came from immunoSEQ multiplex PCR; TCRdb's copy has only in-frame clones and leaves some out. The sample lists around 130,000 clones; 88% were seen once. Source material: peripheral blood. The receptors shown here come from a man in his sixties or seventies with active COVID-19.

This clone was seen a few times. The chain has TRBV6-5 and TRBJ2-7; D is undetermined. CDR3 size: 12 residues. Germline lookup yields CDR1 MNHEY and CDR2 SVGAGI. V lost 7 bases and J 5 bases, leaving 12 bases between the germline ends. CDR3 sequence: CASIGVVHEQYF. The DNA for the CDR3 is TGTGCCAGCATAGGAGTTGTGCACGAGCAGTACTTC.

The V and J genes are TRBV6-5 and TRBJ1-5, with D possibly matching TRBD1 (5 bases). The ends were cut back, 7 bases at V and 2 bases at J, with 12 bases in the middle. CDR1 and CDR2 (germline): MNHEY, SVGAGI. The CDR3 loop spans 14 amino acids. This CDR3 is CASNTGVGNQPQHF. The CDR3, as DNA: TGTGCCAGCAATACGGGGGTAGGCAATCAGCCCCAGCATTTT.

The rearrangement links TRBV2 to TRBJ2-7, with TRBD1 matching 10 bases. Germline V gives CDR1 SNHLY, CDR2 FYNNEI. Trimming at V came to 5 bases and at J to 7 bases, leaving 8 bases not matched to a gene. This CDR3 is 14 amino acids long. CDR3 sequence (DNA): TGTGCCAGCAGTACCGGGACAGGGGCTGGGGAGCAGTACTTC. Translating it yields CASSTGTGAGEQYF.

The chain joins TRBV7-9 to TRBJ1-4; no clear D. The CDR3 sequence is 17 residues long. Germline V gene lookup returns CDR1 SEHNR and CDR2 FQNEAQ (reference sequence). Trimming left V 5 bases short and J 0 bases short, with 16 bases between. CDR3 sequence (DNA): TGTGCCAGCAGCCCAACCGACACTCTTGCAACTAATGAAAAACTGTTTTTT. Translated, it gives CASSPTDTLATNEKLFF.

This chain uses TRBV29-1 with TRBJ2-3; TRBD2 matches 10 bases. The J segment lost 3 bases and the V segment lost 7 bases, leaving 4 bases of the junction unmatched. This CDR3 spans 13 amino acids. CDR1 is SQVTM, CDR2 ANQGSEA, per germline. The CDR3 loop reads CSALTSGTDTQYF. CDR3 nucleotides: TGCAGCGCCTTGACTAGCGGGACAGATACGCAGTATTTT.

The chain couples TRBV6-2 or TRBV6-3 to TRBJ1-5; D might be TRBD1 (5 bases). Between the trimmed V and J ends, which lost 6 bases and 2 bases, there was a span of 14 bases. Germline V gene sequence: CDR1 MNHEY, CDR2 SVGEGT. This CDR3 contains 15 residues. The CDR3 nucleotides are TGTGCCAGCAGCTCTACAGGCGTTGGCAATCAGCCCCAGCATTTT. It encodes CASSSTGVGNQPQHF.

V usage is TRBV3-1 (or the pseudogene TRBV3-2) and J usage is TRBJ2-1, with D possibly being TRBD2 (5 bases). Trimming cost V 3 bases and J 0 bases, with 15 bases left between them. This CDR3 contains 17 residues. CDR1 is LGHDT, CDR2 YNNKEL, per germline (reference sequence). CDR3 in amino acids: CASSQNTGIGSYNEQFF. Here the CDR3 DNA reads TGTGCCAGCAGCCAGAATACCGGGATCGGCTCCTACAATGAGCAGTTCTTC.

The V and J genes are TRBV6-6 and TRBJ1-6; a possible D gene is TRBD1 (6 bases). Germline loops: CDR1 MNHNY, CDR2 SVGAGI (reference sequence). The V gene lost 7 bases and the J gene lost 5 bases, with 12 bases spanning the gap. There are 14 residues in the CDR3. The chain's CDR3 is CASKGGVNNSPLHF. In DNA form, the CDR3 reads TGTGCCAGCAAAGGGGGGGTGAATAATTCACCCCTCCACTTT.

V usage is TRBV25-1 and J usage is TRBJ2-5; 8 nucleotides line up with TRBD1. CDR1 MGHDK and CDR2 SYGVNS come from the germline V gene. The CDR3 covers 14 residues. The junction had 3 bases not matched to a gene; V was cut back by 5 bases and J by 1 base. CDR3 sequence reads: CASSSTGGQETQYF. CDR3 DNA sequence: TGTGCCAGCAGTTCCACAGGGGGCCAAGAGACCCAGTACTTC.

This CDR3 reads CASSLLGRGQFF. The CDR3 nucleotides are TGTGCCAGCAGTCTCCTGGGCCGTGGGCAGTTCTTC. The genes are TRBV3-1 (or the pseudogene TRBV3-2) and TRBJ2-1; D gene uncertain. Trimming shortened V by 6 bases and J by 12 bases, and 15 bases separated the two germline ends. Germline V gene sequence: CDR1 LGHDT, CDR2 YNNKEL (reference sequence). The CDR3 has 12 residues.

The rearrangement links TRBV7-3 to TRBJ2-7; 8 bases are a match to TRBD2. After removal of 5 bases from V and 1 base from J, the junction contained 7 bases not matched to a gene. The CDR3 covers 15 residues. Germline V CDR1 and CDR2: SGHTA, FQGTGA. The CDR3 spells CASSPTGGASYEQYF. DNA for the CDR3: TGTGCCAGCAGCCCCACCGGGGGGGCTTCCTACGAGCAGTACTTC.

This clone was detected only a few times. This chain connects TRBV5-4 to TRBJ2-6; tentatively, D is TRBD1 (5 bases). CDR3 length: 15 amino acids. Deletions cut 0 bases from V and 2 bases from J, with 6 bases between. CDR1 and CDR2 from the germline V gene are SGHNT and YYREEE (reference sequence). The CDR3, as DNA: TGTGCCAGCAGCTTGGGCAGGGCTGGGGCCAACGTCCTGACTTTC. Its translation: CASSLGRAGANVLTF.

V gene TRBV28 combines with J gene TRBJ1-4; 11 positions agree with TRBD1. J lost 8 bases, V lost 5 bases, and 7 bases had no gene match. CDR1 and CDR2 from the germline V gene are MDHEN and SYDVKM. The CDR3 consists of 15 residues. The CDR3 bases are TGTGCCAGCAGTCCCGGACAGGGGGCTGGAGAAAAACTGTTTTTT. Encoded protein: CASSPGQGAGEKLFF.

This chain joins TRBV18 and TRBJ2-5; D remains ambiguous. V was shortened by 3 bases and J by 2 bases, with 4 bases between the two germline ends. The CDR3 is made up of 12 amino acids. Germline lookup yields CDR1 KGHSH and CDR2 LQKENI. The CDR3 DNA is TGTGCCAGCTCACCGTCTCAAGAGACCCAGTACTTC. Translated: CASSPSQETQYF.

The CDR3 nucleotides read TGTGCCAGCAGGGAAGGCGGGACCTACAATGAGCAGTTCTTC. Its protein is CASREGGTYNEQFF. V is TRBV7-2 and J is TRBJ2-1; tentative D call: TRBD2 (6 bases). CDR1 SGHTA and CDR2 FQGNSA come from the germline V gene. V was clipped by 6 bases and J by 2 bases, with 11 bases between them. The CDR3 has 14 amino acids.

The chain couples TRBV18 to TRBJ2-5, with a tentative D call TRBD1 (6 bases). CDR1 is KGHSH and CDR2 is LQKENI in the germline V gene. The V gene lost 3 bases and the J gene lost 5 bases, with 13 bases spanning the gap. The CDR3 covers 14 residues. The CDR3 loop reads CASSPNWGRETQYF. The CDR3 nucleotides are TGTGCCAGCTCACCGAATTGGGGGCGGGAGACCCAGTACTTC.

The gene calls are TRBV5-4 and TRBJ1-1; weak D call: TRBD1 (6 bases). The V gene's germline CDR1 is SGHNT and CDR2 YYREEE (reference sequence). V was clipped by 4 bases and J by 3 bases, with 16 bases between them. There are 15 residues in the CDR3. The CDR3 reads CASSPDRWLDTEAFF. CDR3 bases: TGTGCCAGCAGCCCCGACAGGTGGTTGGACACTGAAGCTTTCTTT. The full variable domain, its missing parts supplied by reference TRBV5-4 and TRBJ1-1, is ETGVTQSPTHLIKTRGQQVTLRCSSQSGHNTVSWYQQALGQGPQFIFQYYREEENGRGNFPPRFSGLQFPNYSSELNVNALELDDSALYLCASSPDRWLDTEAFFGQGTRLTVV.

There are a few counts of this clone. The chain links TRBV6-5 to TRBJ2-3; maybe TRBD2 (6 bases). Deletions cut 0 bases from V and 3 bases from J, with 13 bases between. This CDR3 contains 16 residues. The germline gives CDR1 MNHEY, CDR2 SVGAGI. The CDR3 loop is CASSYSLGGVTDTQYF. The DNA of the CDR3 is TGTGCCAGCAGTTACTCTCTGGGGGGAGTGACAGATACGCAGTATTTT.

This clone was detected once. The chain joins TRBV5-4 to TRBJ2-6, with no clear D. V was pared by 4 bases and J by 1 base, with 3 bases between. The CDR3 is 13 amino acids. CDR1 SGHNT and CDR2 YYREEE come from the germline V gene (reference sequence). The CDR3 DNA reads as TGTGCCAGCAGCCAATCTGGGGCCAACGTCCTGACTTTC. This translates into CASSQSGANVLTF.

The chain uses TRBV28 and TRBJ2-4, with a possible D match to TRBD1 (6 bases). The CDR3 consists of 14 residues. V was trimmed by 6 bases and J by 7 bases, leaving 16 bases between them. Germline values: CDR1 MDHEN, CDR2 SYDVKM. CDR3 in amino acids: CASSPPGQGNIQYF. CDR3 in DNA: TGTGCCAGCAGCCCCCCTGGGCAGGGGAACATTCAGTACTTC.

The chain is built from TRBV15 and TRBJ2-2; D is perhaps TRBD1 (6 bases). V lost 0 bases and J lost 3, with 11 bases in between. This CDR3 contains 16 residues. Looked up from germline, CDR1 is LNHNV and CDR2 is YYDKDF (reference sequence). CDR3 amino acids: CATSRDLAGDTGELFF. The CDR3 DNA sequence: TGTGCCACCAGCAGAGATCTCGCAGGGGACACCGGGGAGCTGTTTTTT.

The rearrangement joins TRBV28 to TRBJ1-1; D not certain. CDR3 size: 12 residues. Trimming removed 3 bases from V and 8 bases from J, with 10 bases in between. The germline gives CDR1 MDHEN, CDR2 SYDVKM. DNA of the CDR3: TGTGCCAGCAGTTTTCCCCGTCGGGAAGCTTTCTTT. Its translation is CASSFPRREAFF.

This rearrangement joins TRBV16 to TRBJ1-4; TRBD1 is a possible D gene (5 bases). Looked up from germline, CDR1 is KGHSY and CDR2 is FQNENV. The CDR3 length is 16 residues. Trimming left V 0 bases short and J 5 bases short, with 13 bases between. The CDR3 DNA follows: TGTGCCAGCAGCCAATCTGCGGCTCGGGGGAATGAAAAACTGTTTTTT. Protein product: CASSQSAARGNEKLFF.

A single count supports this clone. The rearrangement uses TRBV3-1 (or the pseudogene TRBV3-2) and TRBJ1-1, with D tentatively TRBD1 (5 bases). V shed 2 bases and J shed 0 bases, with 16 bases lying between them. CDR1 LGHDT and CDR2 YNNKEL come from the germline V gene (reference sequence). This CDR3 comprises 17 residues. Here the CDR3 reads CASSQTRSGHLNTEAFF. Written as DNA, the CDR3 is TGTGCCAGCAGCCAAACCCGATCCGGACATCTGAACACTGAAGCTTTCTTT.

The chain joins TRBV6-2 or TRBV6-3 to TRBJ1-5, with a tentative D call TRBD1 (5 bases). This CDR3 region has 16 residues. Trimming removed 2 bases at V and 4 bases at J, with 15 bases between. Germline V gene lookup returns CDR1 MNHEY and CDR2 SVGEGT. CDR3 DNA sequence: TGTGCCAGCAGTTACGCGGGGACGGGTGGAAATCAGCCCCAGCATTTT. Translating it yields CASSYAGTGGNQPQHF.

This clone showed up many times. The sample contains more than one DNA sequence encoding this CDR3. The chain couples TRBV19 to TRBJ1-2; D possibly corresponds to TRBD1 (5 bases). Germline V gives CDR1 LNHDA, CDR2 SQIVND (reference sequence). The germline V and J ends were trimmed by 8 bases and 4 bases, with 14 bases remaining between them. The CDR3 loop spans 13 amino acids. CDR3 residues: CASSPQGFYGYTF. The CDR3, as DNA: TGTGCCAGTTCCCCCCAGGGCTTCTATGGCTACACCTTC. The variable domain in full, with the rest retrieved from reference TRBV19 and TRBJ1-2, is DGGITQSPKYLFRKEGQNVTLSCEQNLNHDAMYWYRQDPGQGLRLIYYSQIVNDFQKGDIAEGYSVSREKKESFPLTVTSAQKNPTAFYLCASSPQGFYGYTFGSGTRLTVV.

The chain is built from TRBV12-5 and TRBJ1-2; 7 bases fit TRBD1. The trim removed 2 bases at V and 4 bases at J, leaving 4 bases unmatched. The CDR3 has 14 amino acids. CDR1 and CDR2 (germline): LGHNT, FRNRAP. CDR3 amino acids: CASGLTGAPYGYTF. The CDR3 DNA sequence: TGTGCTAGTGGTTTGACAGGGGCGCCCTATGGCTACACCTTC.